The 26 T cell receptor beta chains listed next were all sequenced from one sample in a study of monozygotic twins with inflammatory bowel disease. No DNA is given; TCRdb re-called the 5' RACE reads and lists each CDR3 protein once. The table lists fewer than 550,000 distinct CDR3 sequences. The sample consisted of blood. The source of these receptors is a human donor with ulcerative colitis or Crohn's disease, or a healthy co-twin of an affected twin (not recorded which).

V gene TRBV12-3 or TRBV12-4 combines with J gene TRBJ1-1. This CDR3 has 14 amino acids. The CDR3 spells CASGLRTPNTEAFF.

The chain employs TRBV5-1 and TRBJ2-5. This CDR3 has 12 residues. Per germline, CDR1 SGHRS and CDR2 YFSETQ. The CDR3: CASSAHQETQYF.

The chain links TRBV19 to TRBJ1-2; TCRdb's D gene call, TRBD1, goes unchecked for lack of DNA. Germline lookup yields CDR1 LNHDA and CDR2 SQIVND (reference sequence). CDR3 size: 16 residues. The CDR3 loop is CASRGDSIQSNYGYTF.

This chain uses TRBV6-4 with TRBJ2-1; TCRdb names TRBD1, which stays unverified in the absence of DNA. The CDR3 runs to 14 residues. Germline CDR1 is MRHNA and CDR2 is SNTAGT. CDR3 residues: CASSTTGANNEQFF.

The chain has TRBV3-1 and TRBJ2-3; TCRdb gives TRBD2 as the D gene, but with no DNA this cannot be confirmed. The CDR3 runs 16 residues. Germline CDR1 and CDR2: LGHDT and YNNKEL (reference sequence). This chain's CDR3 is CASSQWVSGTADTQYF.

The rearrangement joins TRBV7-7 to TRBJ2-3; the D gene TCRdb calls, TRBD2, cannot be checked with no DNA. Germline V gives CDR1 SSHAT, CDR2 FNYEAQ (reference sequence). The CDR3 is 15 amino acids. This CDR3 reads CASSRTSGITDTQYF.

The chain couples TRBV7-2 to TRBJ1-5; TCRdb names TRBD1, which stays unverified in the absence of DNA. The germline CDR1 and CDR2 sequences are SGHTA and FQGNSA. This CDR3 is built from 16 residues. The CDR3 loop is CASSLVVERGNQPQHF. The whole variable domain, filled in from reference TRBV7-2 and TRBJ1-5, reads GAGVSQSPSNKVTEKGKDVELRCDPISGHTALYWYRQSLGQGLEFLIYFQGNSAPDKSGLPSDRFSAERTGGSVSTLTIQRTQQEDSAVYLCASSLVVERGNQPQHFGDGTRLSIL.

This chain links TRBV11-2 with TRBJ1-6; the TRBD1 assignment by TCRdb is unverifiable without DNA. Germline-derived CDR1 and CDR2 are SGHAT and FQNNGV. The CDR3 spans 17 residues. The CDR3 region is CASSPARGSSYNSPLHF.

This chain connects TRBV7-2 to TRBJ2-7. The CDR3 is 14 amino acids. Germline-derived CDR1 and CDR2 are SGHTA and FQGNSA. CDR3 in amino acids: CASSLLHVAREQYF.

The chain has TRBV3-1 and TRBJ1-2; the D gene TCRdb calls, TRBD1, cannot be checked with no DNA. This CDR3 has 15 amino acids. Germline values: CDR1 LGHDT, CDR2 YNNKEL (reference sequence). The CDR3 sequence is CASSQRPGANYGYTF.

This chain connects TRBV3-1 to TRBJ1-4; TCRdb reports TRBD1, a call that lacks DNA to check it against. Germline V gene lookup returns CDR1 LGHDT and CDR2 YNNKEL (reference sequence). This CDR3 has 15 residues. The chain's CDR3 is CASSLAQGGNEKLFF.

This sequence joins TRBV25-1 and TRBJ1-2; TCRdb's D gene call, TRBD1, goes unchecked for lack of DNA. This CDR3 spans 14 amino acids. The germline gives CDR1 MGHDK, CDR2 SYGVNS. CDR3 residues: CASSATGVLEGYTF.

The CDR3 is CASSRQETQYF. This sequence joins TRBV18 and TRBJ2-5. Looked up from germline, CDR1 is KGHSH and CDR2 is LQKENI. The CDR3 extends over 11 amino acids.

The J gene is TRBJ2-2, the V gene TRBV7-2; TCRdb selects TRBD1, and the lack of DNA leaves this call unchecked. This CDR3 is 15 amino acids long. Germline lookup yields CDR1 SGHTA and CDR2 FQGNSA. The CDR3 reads CASSPGQGAFGELFF.

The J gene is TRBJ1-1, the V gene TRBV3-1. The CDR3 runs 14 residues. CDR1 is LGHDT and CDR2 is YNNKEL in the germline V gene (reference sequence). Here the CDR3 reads CASSQDPLLGEAFF. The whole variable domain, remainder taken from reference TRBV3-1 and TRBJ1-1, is DTAVSQTPKYLVTQMGNDKSIKCEQNLGHDTMYWYKQDSKKFLKIMFSYNNKELIINETVPNRFSPKSPDKAHLNLHINSLELGDSAVYFCASSQDPLLGEAFFGQGTRLTVV.

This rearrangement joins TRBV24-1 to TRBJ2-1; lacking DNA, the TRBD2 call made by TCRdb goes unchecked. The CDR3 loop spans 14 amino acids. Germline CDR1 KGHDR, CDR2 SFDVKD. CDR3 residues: CATSGLAGGSEQFF.

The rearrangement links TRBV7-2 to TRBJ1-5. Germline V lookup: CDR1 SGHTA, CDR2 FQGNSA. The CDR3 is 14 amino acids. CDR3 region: CASSLVGHNQPQHF. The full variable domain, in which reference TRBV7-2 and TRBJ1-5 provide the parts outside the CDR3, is GAGVSQSPSNKVTEKGKDVELRCDPISGHTALYWYRQSLGQGLEFLIYFQGNSAPDKSGLPSDRFSAERTGGSVSTLTIQRTQQEDSAVYLCASSLVGHNQPQHFGDGTRLSIL.

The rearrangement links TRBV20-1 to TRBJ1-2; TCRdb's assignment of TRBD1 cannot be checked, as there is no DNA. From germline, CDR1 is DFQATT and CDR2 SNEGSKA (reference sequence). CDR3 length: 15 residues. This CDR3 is CSARDGLYRGLGYTF.

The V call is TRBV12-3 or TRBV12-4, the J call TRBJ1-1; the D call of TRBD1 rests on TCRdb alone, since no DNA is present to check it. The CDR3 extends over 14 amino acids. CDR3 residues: CASSPRASGAEAFF.

The CDR3 here is CASSLGWTGDTEAFF. The chain has TRBV5-4 and TRBJ1-1; TCRdb's assignment of TRBD1 cannot be checked, as there is no DNA. The germline V gene encodes CDR1 SGHNT and CDR2 YYREEE (reference sequence). This CDR3 has 15 residues. The full variable domain, its missing parts supplied by reference TRBV5-4 and TRBJ1-1, is ETGVTQSPTHLIKTRGQQVTLRCSSQSGHNTVSWYQQALGQGPQFIFQYYREEENGRGNFPPRFSGLQFPNYSSELNVNALELDDSALYLCASSLGWTGDTEAFFGQGTRLTVV.

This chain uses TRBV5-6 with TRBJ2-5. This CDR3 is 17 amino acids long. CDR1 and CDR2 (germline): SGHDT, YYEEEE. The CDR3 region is CASSSGGRVMDQETQYF.

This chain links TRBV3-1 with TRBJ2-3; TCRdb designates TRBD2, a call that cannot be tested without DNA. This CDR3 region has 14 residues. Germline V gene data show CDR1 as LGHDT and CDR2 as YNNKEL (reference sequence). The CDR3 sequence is CASSQDRGTNTQYF.

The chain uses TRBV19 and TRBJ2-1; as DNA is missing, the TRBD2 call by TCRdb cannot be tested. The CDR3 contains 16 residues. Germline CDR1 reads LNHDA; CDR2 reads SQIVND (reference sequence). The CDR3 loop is CASSDPGTRGYNEQFF.

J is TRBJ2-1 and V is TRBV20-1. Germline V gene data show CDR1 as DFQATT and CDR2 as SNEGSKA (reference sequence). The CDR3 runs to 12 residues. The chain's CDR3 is CSAGGSYNEQFF.

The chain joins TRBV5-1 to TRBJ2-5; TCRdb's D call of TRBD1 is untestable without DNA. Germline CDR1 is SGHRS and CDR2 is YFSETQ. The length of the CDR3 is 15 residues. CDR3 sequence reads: CASSLAGQFTETQYF.

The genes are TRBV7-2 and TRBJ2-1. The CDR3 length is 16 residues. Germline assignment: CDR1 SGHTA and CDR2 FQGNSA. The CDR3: CASSPLGNSVYNEQFF.